Listed below are T cell receptor beta chains from one sample, sequenced in a study of T cell changes during pregnancy in multiple sclerosis. Profiled with immunoSEQ multiplex PCR; TCRdb holds only in-frame clones, not every one. The sample comprises about 50,000 clones, around 90% of which are singletons, and approximately 0.27% rests with the top ten. Sequences were derived from CD4+ T cells from peripheral blood mononuclear cells, sampled in the second trimester of pregnancy. The receptors shown here come from a female donor with multiple sclerosis, enrolled in a pregnancy study. The CDR3 runs from the conserved cysteine through the conserved F or W. The order of the fields is J gene, D gene, V gene, clone size, CDR3 protein, CDR3 DNA. D genes are given only for firm matches. Clone size appears in some rows only: once, few, many, or a class for an expanded clone.

J: TRBJ1-6; D: .; V: TRBV10-3; size: few; CDR3: CAIRVREGPLHF; DNA: TGTGCCATCAGGGTCCGGGAGGGCCCCCTCCACTTT
J: TRBJ2-2; D: TRBD2; V: TRBV18; size: once; CDR3: CASSPQRTRAHTGELFF; DNA: TGTGCCAGCTCACCACAGAGGACTAGGGCCCACACCGGGGAGCTGTTTTTT
J: TRBJ1-3; D: .; V: TRBV18; size: .; CDR3: CASSPQGTGNTIYF; DNA: TGTGCCAGCTCACCTCAGGGGACTGGAAACACCATATATTTT
J: TRBJ1-1; D: TRBD1; V: TRBV7-3; size: .; CDR3: CASSLTGGTEAFF; DNA: TGTGCCAGCAGCTTGACAGGGGGCACTGAAGCTTTCTTT
J: TRBJ1-2; D: .; V: TRBV27; size: once; CDR3: CASRRGKENYGYTF; DNA: TGTGCCAGCAGAAGGGGGAAGGAAAACTATGGCTACACCTTC
J: TRBJ2-1; D: TRBD1; V: TRBV5-1; size: .; CDR3: CASSLVGAGGFEQFF; DNA: TGCGCCAGCAGCTTGGTCGGGGCAGGGGGCTTTGAGCAGTTCTTC
J: TRBJ2-1; D: .; V: TRBV6-5; size: .; CDR3: CATPLAGALYNEQFF; DNA: TGTGCCACCCCACTGGCGGGGGCGCTATACAATGAGCAGTTCTTC
J: TRBJ1-1; D: .; V: TRBV11-2; size: .; CDR3: CASSFVQNRQGEAFF; DNA: TGTGCCAGCAGCTTTGTCCAAAACCGTCAGGGTGAAGCTTTCTTT
J: TRBJ1-2; D: TRBD1; V: TRBV9; size: .; CDR3: CASSEGQGTTDGYTF; DNA: TGTGCCAGCAGCGAAGGACAGGGGACCACCGATGGCTACACCTTC
J: TRBJ2-5; D: TRBD2; V: TRBV9; size: .; CDR3: CASSVAASGAQETQYF; DNA: TGTGCCAGCAGCGTAGCCGCTAGCGGGGCTCAAGAGACCCAGTACTTC
J: TRBJ2-1; D: .; V: TRBV7-8; size: .; CDR3: CASSLSTGGNEQFF; DNA: TGTGCCAGCAGCTTATCGACGGGTGGCAATGAGCAGTTCTTC
J: TRBJ2-3; D: TRBD2; V: TRBV19; size: .; CDR3: CASSTSGATDTQYF; DNA: TGTGCCAGTAGTACTAGCGGGGCGACAGATACGCAGTATTTT
J: TRBJ2-1; D: TRBD2; V: TRBV7-2; size: .; CDR3: CASSLSLLRTSGSGEQFF; DNA: TGTGCCAGCAGCCTTAGCCTCCTGCGGACTAGCGGGAGTGGTGAGCAGTTCTTC
J: TRBJ1-3; D: .; V: TRBV5-1; size: .; CDR3: CASSQDSQTLSGNTIYF; DNA: TGCGCCAGCAGCCAGGACAGCCAGACCCTCTCTGGAAACACCATATATTTT
J: TRBJ1-3; D: .; V: TRBV23-1; size: .; CDR3: CASSQSSRDGGNTIYF; DNA: TGCGCCAGCAGTCAATCTTCCAGGGATGGTGGAAACACCATATATTTT
J: TRBJ2-1; D: .; V: TRBV10-3; size: .; CDR3: CAISESSFGGLYNEQFF; DNA: TGTGCCATCAGTGAGTCAAGTTTTGGGGGCCTATACAATGAGCAGTTCTTC
J: TRBJ1-2; D: .; V: TRBV18; size: once; CDR3: CASSPQSVLGYGYTF; DNA: TGTGCCAGCTCACCACAGTCAGTCCTAGGCTATGGCTACACCTTC
J: TRBJ1-2; D: .; V: TRBV5-1; size: .; CDR3: CASSLGPLGDFFEGYTF; DNA: TGCGCCAGCAGCTTAGGGCCTCTGGGGGACTTTTTTGAGGGCTACACCTTC
J: TRBJ2-3; D: .; V: TRBV5-1; size: .; CDR3: CASSDRRTDTQYF; DNA: TGCGCCAGCAGCGACAGGCGCACAGATACGCAGTATTTT
J: TRBJ1-5; D: .; V: TRBV7-9; size: .; CDR3: CASSDSTGSNQPQHF; DNA: TGTGCCAGCAGCGACTCTACAGGGAGTAATCAGCCCCAGCATTTT
J: TRBJ2-1; D: .; V: TRBV19; size: .; CDR3: CASSPGKGYYNEQFF; DNA: TGTGCCAGTAGCCCCGGTAAGGGGTACTACAATGAGCAGTTCTTC
J: TRBJ2-2; D: .; V: TRBV19; size: .; CDR3: CASSIFQGTGELFF; DNA: TGTGCCAGTAGTATTTTCCAGGGGACCGGGGAGCTGTTTTTT
J: TRBJ1-5; D: TRBD1; V: TRBV2; size: .; CDR3: CASSEADRGVPKHF; DNA: TGTGCCAGCAGTGAAGCCGACAGGGGGGTTCCTAAGCATTTT
J: TRBJ2-3; D: .; V: TRBV7-9; size: few; CDR3: CASSLYGDTQYF; DNA: TGTGCCAGCAGCTTATACGGAGATACGCAGTATTTT
J: TRBJ2-5; D: .; V: TRBV7-8; size: .; CDR3: CASSSTTLRQAQETQYF; DNA: TGTGCCAGCAGCTCCACTACCCTCCGACAGGCCCAAGAGACCCAGTACTTC
J: TRBJ2-5; D: TRBD1; V: TRBV27; size: .; CDR3: CASRLAGGLETQYF; DNA: TGTGCCAGCAGGCTAGCAGGGGGCTTGGAGACCCAGTACTTC
J: TRBJ1-1; D: TRBD1; V: TRBV15; size: .; CDR3: CATSRASTTGNLAEAFF; DNA: TGTGCCACCAGCAGAGCGAGCACGACAGGGAATCTCGCTGAAGCTTTCTTT
J: TRBJ1-4; D: .; V: TRBV30; size: .; CDR3: CAWSVRATNEKLFF; DNA: TGTGCCTGGAGTGTCCGTGCAACTAATGAAAAACTGTTTTTT
J: TRBJ1-4; D: .; V: TRBV6-5; size: .; CDR3: CASRARGEKLFF; DNA: TGTGCCAGCCGGGCTCGCGGGGAAAAACTGTTTTTT
J: TRBJ2-5; D: TRBD2; V: TRBV7-9; size: once; CDR3: CASSFAGGETQYF; DNA: TGTGCCAGCAGCTTCGCGGGGGGGGAGACCCAGTACTTC
J: TRBJ1-6; D: .; V: TRBV27; size: .; CDR3: CASSSPGAGDSPLHF; DNA: TGTGCCAGCAGTTCCCCAGGGGCCGGGGATTCACCCCTCCACTTT
J: TRBJ2-7; D: TRBD1; V: TRBV6-4; size: .; CDR3: CASSVARGSPYEQYF; DNA: TGTGCCAGCAGTGTGGCCAGGGGGTCCCCCTACGAGCAGTACTTC
J: TRBJ1-2; D: TRBD1; V: TRBV19; size: .; CDR3: CASRNRGYGYTF; DNA: TGTGCCAGTAGAAACAGGGGTTATGGCTACACCTTC
J: TRBJ1-2; D: .; V: TRBV19; size: .; CDR3: CASSMLGTYYGYTF; DNA: TGTGCCAGTAGTATGCTGGGGACTTACTATGGCTACACCTTC
J: TRBJ2-3; D: TRBD2; V: TRBV11-2; size: .; CDR3: CASSQAGGTDTQYF; DNA: TGTGCCAGCAGTCAAGCGGGGGGAACAGATACGCAGTATTTT
J: TRBJ2-1; D: .; V: TRBV5-4; size: .; CDR3: CASSFQGSHNEQFF; DNA: TGTGCCAGCAGCTTTCAGGGTTCCCACAATGAGCAGTTCTTC
J: TRBJ2-1; D: TRBD1; V: TRBV12-5; size: .; CDR3: CASGMGQYNEQFF; DNA: TGTGCTAGTGGTATGGGACAGTACAATGAGCAGTTCTTC
J: TRBJ2-7; D: .; V: TRBV5-6; size: .; CDR3: CASSSTVYEQYF; DNA: TGTGCCAGCAGCTCCACAGTATACGAGCAGTACTTC
J: TRBJ2-7; D: .; V: TRBV6-5; size: .; CDR3: CASSYSPTGEQYF; DNA: TGTGCCAGCAGTTACTCCCCGACGGGCGAGCAGTACTTC
J: TRBJ2-7; D: TRBD2; V: TRBV16; size: .; CDR3: CASSHHAPRRLAGSSYEQYF; DNA: TGTGCCAGCAGCCATCATGCCCCCAGAAGACTAGCGGGGAGCTCCTACGAGCAGTACTTC
J: TRBJ1-5; D: .; V: TRBV2; size: .; CDR3: CASSRDFGSNQPQHF; DNA: TGTGCCAGCAGTCGGGACTTCGGAAGCAATCAGCCCCAGCATTTT
J: TRBJ2-5; D: .; V: TRBV6-1; size: .; CDR3: CASRGTWETQYF; DNA: TGTGCCAGCAGGGGGACTTGGGAGACCCAGTACTTC
J: TRBJ2-5; D: TRBD1; V: TRBV5-4; size: .; CDR3: CASSLQGAEETQYF; DNA: TGTGCCAGCAGCTTACAGGGGGCGGAAGAGACCCAGTACTTC
J: TRBJ2-4; D: .; V: TRBV11-3; size: .; CDR3: CASSFSERGIAKNIQYF; DNA: TGTGCCAGCAGCTTCTCCGAGCGCGGAATAGCCAAAAACATTCAGTACTTC
J: TRBJ1-1; D: .; V: TRBV27; size: .; CDR3: CASTRLPRANTEAFF; DNA: TGTGCCAGCACCCGTCTCCCGCGGGCGAACACTGAAGCTTTCTTT
J: TRBJ1-4; D: TRBD1; V: TRBV7-2; size: .; CDR3: CASSTRGRGEKLFF; DNA: TGTGCCAGCAGCACGAGGGGCAGGGGGGAAAAACTGTTTTTT
J: TRBJ2-2; D: TRBD1; V: TRBV7-8; size: .; CDR3: CASSLGVRDRGTFANTGELFF; DNA: TGTGCCAGCAGCTTGGGGGTTCGGGACAGGGGAACATTCGCGAACACCGGGGAGCTGTTTTTT
J: TRBJ1-2; D: .; V: TRBV5-6; size: .; CDR3: CASSLTQRVSYGYTF; DNA: TGTGCCAGCAGCCTCACTCAAAGAGTTAGCTATGGCTACACCTTC
J: TRBJ2-7; D: .; V: TRBV2; size: medium-sized; CDR3: CASSSLYSQGSYEQYF; DNA: TGTGCCAGCAGTTCCCTTTACAGTCAGGGCTCCTACGAGCAGTACTTC
J: TRBJ2-1; D: .; V: TRBV6-4; size: .; CDR3: CASSLSAASNNEQFF; DNA: TGTGCCAGCAGTCTCTCCGCGGCAAGTAACAATGAGCAGTTCTTC
J: TRBJ1-5; D: .; V: TRBV5-1; size: .; CDR3: CASSLSPGSEQPQHF; DNA: TGCGCCAGCAGCTTGTCTCCAGGGTCGGAGCAGCCCCAGCATTTT
J: TRBJ1-5; D: .; V: TRBV27; size: .; CDR3: CASSGIAGMGQPQHF; DNA: TGTGCCAGCAGTGGAATTGCAGGGATGGGTCAGCCCCAGCATTTT
J: TRBJ1-2; D: TRBD1; V: TRBV2; size: .; CDR3: CASSEAPGQGRGYTF; DNA: TGTGCCAGCAGTGAAGCGCCGGGACAGGGACGTGGCTACACCTTC
J: TRBJ2-2; D: .; V: TRBV19; size: .; CDR3: CASSPGTLSTGELFF; DNA: TGTGCCAGTAGCCCCGGGACTTTGAGTACCGGGGAGCTGTTTTTT
J: TRBJ1-2; D: .; V: TRBV7-3; size: .; CDR3: CASSLEGDYGYTF; DNA: TGTGCCAGCAGCTTAGAGGGAGACTATGGCTACACCTTC
J: TRBJ1-5; D: .; V: TRBV27; size: .; CDR3: CASSAKQGGNQPQHF; DNA: TGTGCCAGCAGTGCAAAACAGGGAGGGAATCAGCCCCAGCATTTT